A single sample is the source of the 26 T cell receptor beta chains below, sequenced in a study of T cells in Graves' hyperthyroidism and ophthalmopathy. Template material for amplifying TCR beta CDR3 regions consisted of RNA transcripts. First-round RT-PCR targeting the TCR CDR3 was performed with the HTBI primer set. Each CDR3 protein gets one entry after TCRdb re-called the multiplex PCR reads with MiXCR. In the table there are nearly 750,000 distinct CDR3 sequences, 30% to 40% of which are singletons. The sample comprised blood. All receptors derive from a woman in her thirties or forties with Graves' hyperthyroidism.

This chain connects TRBV5-5 to TRBJ1-2; 10 nucleotides align to TRBD1. Germline CDR1 is SGHKS and CDR2 is YYEKEE (reference sequence). This CDR3 spans 15 amino acids. V was pared by 3 bases and J by 6 bases, with 8 bases of the junction left unmatched. The CDR3 is CASSYRDRGSDGYTF. CDR3 coding DNA: TGTGCCAGCAGCTACCGGGACAGGGGCTCTGATGGCTACACCTTC.

The chain is built from TRBV9 and TRBJ2-5; TRBD1 is a possible D gene (6 bases). The V end lost 0 bases, the J end lost 3 bases, and 12 bases lay between the germline ends. The CDR3 is 15 residues long. CDR1 SGDLS and CDR2 YYNGEE come from the germline V gene. The CDR3 coding sequence is TGTGCCAGCAGCGTAGGTAGACAGGTCGAAGAGACCCAGTACTTC. This gives the protein CASSVGRQVEETQYF.

This chain links TRBV7-2 with TRBJ1-4; 9 bases align to TRBD1. CDR1 and CDR2 (germline): SGHTA, FQGNSA. The CDR3 covers 15 residues. The V gene end was trimmed by 5 bases and the J gene end by 3 bases; junction bases not matched to a gene: 4. The CDR3 here is CASSVGQGSNEKLFF. The CDR3, as DNA: TGTGCCAGCAGCGTGGGACAGGGCTCTAATGAAAAACTGTTTTTT. The full variable domain, completed using reference TRBV7-2 and TRBJ1-4, is GAGVSQSPSNKVTEKGKDVELRCDPISGHTALYWYRQSLGQGLEFLIYFQGNSAPDKSGLPSDRFSAERTGGSVSTLTIQRTQQEDSAVYLCASSVGQGSNEKLFFGSGTQLSVL.

There are many counts of this clonotype. This chain connects TRBV2 to TRBJ2-5, with no clear D. CDR1 SNHLY and CDR2 FYNNEI come from the germline V gene. The CDR3 is 11 residues long. Trimming shortened V by 8 bases and J by 4 bases, and 8 bases separated the two germline ends. This CDR3 is CASVFGETQYF. The CDR3 DNA sequence: TGTGCCAGCGTTTTCGGAGAGACCCAGTACTTC.

The rearrangement uses TRBV7-8 and TRBJ1-1, with 7 bases aligning to TRBD1. J lost 2 bases, V lost 6 bases, and 9 bases had no gene match. This CDR3 contains 15 residues. Germline-derived CDR1 and CDR2 are SGHVS and FQNEAQ. The CDR3 here is CASSGGDRRNTEAFF. In nucleotides, the CDR3 is TGTGCCAGCAGTGGGGGGGACAGAAGAAACACTGAAGCTTTCTTT. The variable domain in full, with the rest retrieved from reference TRBV7-8 and TRBJ1-1, is GAGVSQSPRYKVAKRGQDVALRCDPISGHVSLFWYQQALGQGPEFLTYFQNEAQLDKSGLPSDRFFAERPEGSVSTLKIQRTQQEDSAVYLCASSGGDRRNTEAFFGQGTRLTVV.

This clonotype has just a few counts. The J gene is TRBJ1-4, the V gene TRBV6-5; weak D call: TRBD1 (6 bases). Germline CDR1 and CDR2: MNHEY and SVGAGI. V lost 0 bases and J lost 3, with 11 bases in between. The CDR3 covers 16 residues. As DNA, the CDR3 is TGTGCCAGCAGTTACTCGGGGGGGGCGGCTAATGAAAAACTGTTTTTT. As protein: CASSYSGGAANEKLFF.

As concerns this clonotype: A single base separates this from a much larger clone, so it may be a read error. The J gene is TRBJ2-7, the V gene TRBV2; the D is unclear. The CDR3 contains 16 residues. Per the germline V gene, CDR1 is SNHLY and CDR2 is FYNNEI. CDR3 protein: CASSESIGWSPYGQYF. The CDR3 region has the DNA TGTGCCAGCAGTGAGAGCATAGGGTGGTCCCCCTACGGGCAGTACTTC.

About this clonotype itself: It may be a read error: a sequence one base away is much more abundant. Because the CDR3 is missing its conserved closing phenylalanine or tryptophan, this is likely a read error. The chain couples TRBV20-1 to TRBJ2-7; maybe TRBD2 (5 bases). The CDR3 contains 14 residues. The V gene's germline CDR1 is DFQATT and CDR2 SNEGSKA (reference sequence). The V and J ends lost 6 bases and 1 base respectively, with 16 bases between them. The CDR3 is CSARTLSSSYEQYL. DNA for the CDR3: TGCAGTGCAAGGACTCTCTCGTCTTCCTACGAGCAGTACCTC.

This chain links TRBV25-1 with TRBJ1-1; TRBD1 aligns across 7 bases. The CDR3 spans 13 residues. Per germline, CDR1 MGHDK and CDR2 SYGVNS. The junction had 5 bases not matched to a gene; V was cut back by 10 bases and J by 0 bases. The DNA of the CDR3 is TGTGCCATCCGGGGGACAGTGAACACTGAAGCTTTCTTT. Protein product: CAIRGTVNTEAFF.

The chain is built from TRBV20-1 and TRBJ1-2; D uncertain. V was shortened by 0 bases and J by 3 bases, with 17 bases between the two germline ends. Germline CDR1 reads DFQATT; CDR2 reads SNEGSKA (reference sequence). The length of the CDR3 is 16 residues. The chain's CDR3 is CSARDFLAEPYYGYTF. CDR3 coding DNA: TGCAGTGCTAGAGATTTTTTGGCAGAACCCTACTATGGCTACACCTTC.

This chain joins TRBV9 and TRBJ2-5; D is perhaps TRBD2 (5 bases). Germline values: CDR1 SGDLS, CDR2 YYNGEE. The V gene lost 0 bases and the J gene lost 3 bases, with 12 bases spanning the gap. This CDR3 spans 15 amino acids. The CDR3 sequence: CASSVESSAEETQYF. The CDR3 DNA is TGTGCCAGCAGCGTAGAAAGTTCAGCGGAAGAGACCCAGTACTTC.

This clonotype was recorded at least ten times. This chain uses TRBV25-1 with TRBJ1-2, with D tentatively TRBD1 (5 bases). This CDR3 is 12 amino acids long. Germline V gene sequence: CDR1 MGHDK, CDR2 SYGVNS. The V gene lost 5 bases and the J gene lost 2 bases, with 6 bases spanning the gap. This chain's CDR3 is CASSKGNYGYTF. The CDR3 DNA reads as TGTGCCAGCAGTAAGGGGAACTATGGCTACACCTTC.

This clonotype showed up just once. V and J are TRBV2 and TRBJ2-5; 15 positions match TRBD2. This CDR3 is 19 amino acids long. The germline CDR1 and CDR2 sequences are SNHLY and FYNNEI. V lost 5 bases, J lost 2 bases, and 12 bases stayed unmatched. CDR3 nucleotides: TGTGCCAGCAGTTACGCCGGGACTAGCGGGGGGAGGGTTCAAGAGACCCAGTACTTC. Its protein product is CASSYAGTSGGRVQETQYF.

A note on this clonotype: A single base separates this from a much larger clone, so it may be a read error. The V and J genes are TRBV13 and TRBJ2-5; TRBD2 matches 11 bases. The CDR3 is 16 amino acids. Germline-derived CDR1 and CDR2 are PRHDT and FYEKMQ (reference sequence). The junction had 9 bases not matched to a gene; V was cut back by 5 bases and J by 4 bases. CDR3 bases: TGTGCCAGCAGCGCCTCGGGACTAGCGGTCGGAGAGACCCAGTACTTC. It codes for CASSASGLAVGETQYF.

This clonotype was counted only a few times. This chain connects TRBV13 to TRBJ2-6, with TRBD2 identical over 10 bases. The CDR3 covers 20 residues. From germline, CDR1 is PRHDT and CDR2 FYEKMQ (reference sequence). V lost 0 bases, J lost 0 bases, and 8 bases stayed unmatched. The CDR3 DNA reads TGTGCCAGCAGCTTAGGCCCGGGACTAGCGATTAACTCTGGGGCCAACGTCCTGACTTTC. Protein sequence: CASSLGPGLAINSGANVLTF.

The chain joins TRBV2 to TRBJ2-7; 14 bases agree with TRBD2. This CDR3 spans 19 amino acids. The germline CDR1 and CDR2 sequences are SNHLY and FYNNEI. V trimming: 3 bases; J trimming: 0 bases; junction bases outside the gene matches: 10. The DNA of the CDR3 is TGTGCCAGCAGTGATCGAGGGACTAGCGGGGGACTTTCCTCCTACGAGCAGTACTTC. It specifies CASSDRGTSGGLSSYEQYF.

The chain joins TRBV15 to TRBJ1-6; D is uncertain. Germline CDR1 reads LNHNV; CDR2 reads YYDKDF (reference sequence). CDR3 length equals 13 residues. V dropped 3 bases and J dropped 10 bases, with 10 bases sitting between them. The CDR3 is CATSSQVHSPLHF. The DNA for the CDR3 is TGTGCCACCAGCAGCCAAGTGCACTCACCCCTCCACTTT.

CDR3 sequence: CASSPPRGRLDYGYTF. In DNA, the CDR3 is TGTGCCAGCTCACCACCCAGGGGGCGCTTAGACTATGGCTACACCTTC. This sequence joins TRBV7-2 and TRBJ1-2; 8 nucleotides agree with TRBD1. Germline V gene data show CDR1 as SGHTA and CDR2 as FQGNSA. Trimming at V came to 8 bases and at J to 3 bases, leaving 14 bases not matched to a gene. This CDR3 is built from 16 residues.

This clonotype was seen a handful of times. Here the CDR3 reads CASTISRVLNSPLHF. CDR3 nucleotides: TGTGCCAGCACAATAAGCCGGGTCCTAAATTCACCCCTCCACTTT. The rearrangement links TRBV2 to TRBJ1-6; D remains ambiguous. V lost 7 bases, J lost 7 bases, and 17 bases lay in between. The CDR3 totals 15 residues. Germline values: CDR1 SNHLY, CDR2 FYNNEI.

This clonotype was recorded a few times. The chain has TRBV7-2 and TRBJ2-7; 8 nucleotides agree with TRBD2. This CDR3 is 19 amino acids long. Germline V lookup: CDR1 SGHTA, CDR2 FQGNSA. The junction had 21 bases not matched to a gene; V was cut back by 2 bases and J by 6 bases. Here the CDR3 reads CASSLMAGGLSGDFSEQYF. CDR3 bases: TGTGCCAGCAGCTTAATGGCGGGGGGACTTTCTGGAGACTTCTCCGAGCAGTACTTC.

The chain links TRBV9 to TRBJ1-2; D may be TRBD1 (5 bases). Germline assignment: CDR1 SGDLS and CDR2 YYNGEE. This CDR3 comprises 15 residues. Between the trimmed V and J ends, which lost 3 bases and 7 bases, there was a span of 19 bases. The DNA of the CDR3 is TGTGCCAGCAGCGCCGGGGTAGAGGGGCGTTCTGGCTACACCTTC. Amino acid sequence: CASSAGVEGRSGYTF.

This clonotype has only a few counts. The J gene is TRBJ1-4, the V gene TRBV6-1; TRBD1 agrees at 9 bases. This CDR3 has 13 residues. Germline values: CDR1 MNHNS, CDR2 SASEGT. Trimming cost V 2 bases and J 10 bases; bases outside gene matches: 2. Here the CDR3 reads CASSELTGGKLFF. Here the CDR3 DNA reads TGTGCCAGCAGTGAACTGACAGGGGGAAAACTGTTTTTT.

There are many counts of this clonotype. This chain uses TRBV10-1 with TRBJ2-7, with TRBD2 matching 11 bases. Germline trimming cut 5 bases from V and 6 bases from J; bases unmatched to any gene: 3. The V gene's germline CDR1 is WNHNN and CDR2 SYGVQD (reference sequence). This CDR3 comprises 13 residues. Here the CDR3 reads CASSTSGSREQYF. CDR3 DNA: TGCGCCAGCAGTACTAGCGGGAGTCGCGAGCAGTACTTC.

This clonotype came up many times. The chain carries TRBV6-5 and TRBJ1-2; 9 positions match TRBD1. Per germline, CDR1 MNHEY and CDR2 SVGAGI. J was trimmed by 2 bases and V by 6 bases; bases with no gene match: 4. This CDR3 has 14 residues. This chain's CDR3 is CASRGQGWNYGYTF. In DNA, the CDR3 is TGTGCCAGCAGGGGACAGGGATGGAACTATGGCTACACCTTC.

This chain connects TRBV5-1 to TRBJ2-5; 8 positions match TRBD1. Trimming cost V 0 bases and J 5 bases; bases outside gene matches: 6. This CDR3 has 15 residues. Germline V gives CDR1 SGHRS, CDR2 YFSETQ. CDR3 in amino acids: CASSLDPGGAETQYF. The CDR3 DNA is TGCGCCAGCAGCTTGGACCCAGGGGGCGCTGAGACCCAGTACTTC.

This clonotype was recorded at least ten times. The chain has TRBV20-1 and TRBJ2-7, with TRBD2 matching 10 bases. Germline CDR1 DFQATT, CDR2 SNEGSKA (reference sequence). This CDR3 is built from 16 residues. V lost 3 bases to trimming and J lost 5 bases; unmatched junction nucleotides: 13. CDR3 coding DNA: TGCAGTGCTAGTGGGCTAGCGGGAGTGGTTTTTCACGAGCAGTACTTC. This translates into CSASGLAGVVFHEQYF.